The T cell receptor (beta chain) under discussion was sequenced for a study of cytomegalovirus exposure and HLA in healthy donors. The length of the CDR3 is 16 residues. Germline loops: CDR1 PRHDT, CDR2 FYEKMQ (reference sequence). Trimming cost V 0 bases and J 0 bases, with 6 bases left between them. PCR used 60 Vbeta primers and 13 Jbeta primers. Profiling relied on immunoSEQ multiplex PCR, and the TCRdb table lists in-frame clones only, not all of them. The sample has some 150,000 clones; around 60% are singletons. The V gene is TRBV13, the J gene TRBJ2-6, with unresolved D. Sequencing was performed on PBMCs. The sequence derives from a woman aged 60-70 years in good health and CMV-seropositive. As DNA, the CDR3 is TGTGCCAGCAGCTTAGGCGGCGGCTCTGGGGCCAACGTCCTGACTTTC. The encoded protein is CASSLGGGSGANVLTF. The full variable domain, rest sourced from reference TRBV13 and TRBJ2-6, is AAGVIQSPRHLIKEKRETATLKCYPIPRHDTVYWYQQGPGQDPQFLISFYEKMQSDKGSIPDRFSAQQFSDYHSELNMSSLELGDSALYFCASSLGGGSGANVLTFGAGSRLTVL.